This T cell receptor beta chain was sequenced for a study of IL-32 and malignant T cell survival in cutaneous lymphoma (dated by TCRdb to the early 2020s). A note on the overall study: High-throughput TCR sequencing was used to test whether the TCR Vbeta+ T cells that survived in IL-32 cultures belonged to the malignant clone rather than being benign T cells with the same Vbeta. A couple of CTCL donors were studied by high-throughput TCR sequencing, confirming IL-32beta supported malignant T cell survival in vitro. Study-wide findings and limitations: IL-32beta appeared to promote malignant T cell survival in vitro by inducing large CD14+ antigen-presenting cells that lowered apoptosis. According to TCR sequencing, the TCRs of malignant T cells persisted after in vitro culture with IL-32beta. The kinetics of enhanced malignant T cell survival in culture differed somewhat from one CTCL blood donor to another. The methods did not state the exact culture duration for the TCR-sequenced samples.

The sample holds one count of this clone. What this receptor recognizes is not known. No base-level quality is on record; no much larger clone is a single base apart. Blood samples were obtained from patients with leukemic cutaneous T cell lymphoma (Sezary syndrome) who were treated at a US cutaneous lymphoma program. Peripheral blood mononuclear cells were isolated from patient blood by Ficoll centrifugation. The QIAamp DNA Mini kit was used to extract genomic DNA, which was then profiled by immunoSEQ with about 85-450 ng of DNA template. As stored in TCRdb, this immuneACCESS dataset retains in-frame rearrangements with V and J assigned. A fraction of the clones does not appear; measured against another copy, unresolved V genes explain less than half of the discrepancy, and the remainder lacks a known reason. Across this sample there are around 2,300 clones, with about 80% seen only once. The top ten clones comprise less than 55% of the sample.

The CDR3 starts with the cysteine, ends with the phenylalanine, and has 14 residues. Solely the CDR3 DNA is kept, with 42 bases framed from the first base. CDR1 LGHNA and CDR2 YNFKEQ are derived from the germline V gene. Material: blood, obtained on day 0. This receptor was obtained from a human donor with cutaneous T cell lymphoma. This receptor chain uses TRBV4-2 and TRBJ2-5, and possibly TRBD2, on 5 matching bases. The end of the DNA aligns better with TRBJ2-7, so the J call may be wrong. The CDR3 here reads CASSQVAGRDEQYF. The DNA sequence follows: TGTGCCAGCAGCCAAGTTGCGGGCCGTGACGAGCAGTACTTC.